These 22 T cell receptor beta chains came from one sample sequenced in a study of blood T cells in healthy people across ages. Through a sample-barcoded 5' primer and a J-beta primer mix, a second PCR was run for about 7 to 12 cycles. TCRdb passed the 5' RACE reads through MiXCR, listing each CDR3 protein once. The sample comprises roughly 2 million distinct CDR3 sequences, approximately 50% of which are singletons, and more than 2% rests with the top ten. The sequenced sample was blood. The receptors come from a woman aged 40 to 50 in good health.

This clonotype was counted a few times. The chain has TRBV5-5 and TRBJ2-7; D is undetermined. CDR3 length: 14 amino acids. Per the germline V gene, CDR1 is SGHKS and CDR2 is YYEKEE (reference sequence). The V end was cut by 0 bases, the J end by 2 bases, with 9 bases between. The CDR3 region has the DNA TGTGCCAGCAGCTTGGAAGGGTACCCCTACGAGCAGTACTTC. Translated, it gives CASSLEGYPYEQYF.

This clonotype was observed a handful of times. V gene TRBV2 combines with J gene TRBJ2-5; 9 nucleotides agree with TRBD2. The junction had 4 bases not matched to a gene; V was cut back by 4 bases and J by 4 bases. This CDR3 has 14 residues. Germline V gives CDR1 SNHLY, CDR2 FYNNEI. The CDR3 loop is CASSASGILETQYF. The CDR3 region has the DNA TGTGCCAGCAGTGCTAGCGGGATACTAGAGACCCAGTACTTC.

This clonotype is a singleton in its sample. This chain joins TRBV28 and TRBJ2-1; D perhaps matches TRBD1 (7 bases). Between the trimmed V and J ends, which lost 5 bases and 10 bases, there was a span of 21 bases. Germline V lookup: CDR1 MDHEN, CDR2 SYDVKM. CDR3 length: 15 amino acids. The DNA for the CDR3 is TGTGCCAGCAGTCTCGGGGGACAGATCTCCTACGAGCAGTTCTTC. It is translated as CASSLGGQISYEQFF. Full variable domain (rest looked up from reference TRBV28 and TRBJ2-1): DVKVTQSSRYLVKRTGEKVFLECVQDMDHENMFWYRQDPGLGLRLIYFSYDVKMKEKGDIPEGYSVSREKKERFSLILESASTNQTSMYLCASSLGGQISYEQFFGPGTRLTVL.

This clonotype was counted only a few times. The chain joins TRBV20-1 to TRBJ2-7, with a possible D match to TRBD2 (5 bases). The germline gives CDR1 DFQATT, CDR2 SNEGSKA (reference sequence). Trimming took 7 bases from V and 0 from J, leaving 13 bases between them. The CDR3 is 13 residues long. DNA of the CDR3: TGCAGTGGGAACGGGGTGAGCTCCTACGAGCAGTACTTC. Translation: CSGNGVSSYEQYF.

The chain has TRBV5-6 and TRBJ2-5, with D possibly TRBD2 on 5 matching bases. Looked up from germline, CDR1 is SGHDT and CDR2 is YYEEEE. The germline V and J ends were trimmed by 5 bases and 13 bases, with 21 bases remaining between them. The CDR3 consists of 13 residues. CDR3 in amino acids: CASREKGDMVRYF. In nucleotides, the CDR3 is TGTGCCAGCAGAGAGAAGGGAGACATGGTCCGGTACTTC.

This clonotype was recorded a few times. This chain links TRBV4-2 with TRBJ2-1, with 10 bases identical to TRBD1. J gave up 5 bases and V 3 bases, and 4 bases lay outside the gene matches. This CDR3 spans 15 amino acids. Germline V gene sequence: CDR1 LGHNA, CDR2 YNFKEQ. The CDR3 DNA follows: TGTGCCAGCAGCCAGGGACAGGGGAGGCACAATGAGCAGTTCTTC. Translating it yields CASSQGQGRHNEQFF.

Comments on this clonotype: Germline and junction disagree at one end, which may indicate a read error. This chain joins TRBV9 and TRBJ2-1, with 8 bases lining up with TRBD2. The CDR3 runs to 15 residues. Germline V gene data show CDR1 as SGDLS and CDR2 as YYNGEE. CDR3: CASSSPTSVYNERFF. The CDR3 coding sequence is TGTGCCAGCAGCTCCCCGACTAGCGTTTACAATGAGCGGTTCTTC. Based on the CDR3 plus reference TRBV9 and TRBJ2-1, the full variable domain is DSGVTQTPKHLITATGQRVTLRCSPRSGDLSVYWYQQSLDQGLQFLIQYYNGEERAKGNILERFSAQQFPDLHSELNLSSLELGDSALYFCASSSPTSVYNERFFGPGTRLTVL.

The V and J genes are TRBV12-3 or TRBV12-4 and TRBJ2-7, with TRBD2 identical over 9 bases. The CDR3 sequence is 17 residues long. Trimming at V came to 2 bases and at J to 9 bases, leaving 17 bases not matched to a gene. The CDR3 bases are TGTGCCAGCAGTTTAAGGCGTCGCCTAGCGGGGACCTGGGGGCAGTACTTC. Protein product: CASSLRRRLAGTWGQYF.

This clonotype has just a few counts. This chain uses TRBV24-1 with TRBJ2-1; the D is unclear. Trimming took 6 bases from V and 5 from J, leaving 13 bases between them. The CDR3 extends over 14 amino acids. The germline CDR1 and CDR2 sequences are KGHDR and SFDVKD. For the CDR3, the DNA is TGTGCCACCAGTACGCCTAGGCCGGACAATGAGCAGTTCTTC. Encoded protein: CATSTPRPDNEQFF.

V usage is TRBV20-1 and J usage is TRBJ2-3; D is perhaps TRBD2 (5 bases). V was trimmed by 6 bases and J by 2 bases, leaving 15 bases between them. The CDR3 length is 14 residues. The germline gives CDR1 DFQATT, CDR2 SNEGSKA (reference sequence). The CDR3 DNA reads TGCAGTGCACGAGGCGGGTTACACACAGATACGCAGTATTTT. Its translation: CSARGGLHTDTQYF.

This clonotype was seen only once. The CDR3 sequence is CASSQDVRANYGYTF. The CDR3 nucleotides are TGCGCCAGCAGCCAAGATGTACGGGCTAACTATGGCTACACCTTC. The chain is built from TRBV4-1 and TRBJ1-2; the D is unclear. Germline CDR1 reads MGHRA; CDR2 reads YSYEKL. Trimming left V 0 bases short and J 0 bases short, with 8 bases between. This CDR3 region has 15 residues.

The table lists this clonotype with a few counts. The genes are TRBV6-2 or TRBV6-3 and TRBJ2-7, with TRBD2 as a possible D gene (6 bases). CDR1 and CDR2 (germline): MNHEY, SVGEGT. The CDR3 is 14 residues long. V was cut by 6 bases and J by 5 bases, with 17 bases left in between. The CDR3 loop is CASSPQGQRDEQYF. The CDR3 nucleotides read TGTGCCAGCAGCCCCCAGGGTCAGCGGGACGAGCAGTACTTC.

This clonotype was found a few times. This sequence joins TRBV6-2 or TRBV6-3 and TRBJ2-1, with 7 bases that match TRBD1. V was pared by 5 bases and J by 12 bases, with 10 bases of the junction left unmatched. The CDR3 sequence is 13 residues long. Germline CDR1 and CDR2: MNHEY and SVGEGT. CDR3 sequence reads: CASSNTGVAGQFF. The CDR3 DNA reads TGTGCCAGCAGTAATACAGGGGTCGCGGGGCAGTTCTTC.

The genes are TRBV7-9 and TRBJ1-1; possible D gene TRBD1, 6 bases. The CDR3 sequence is 13 residues long. Looked up from germline, CDR1 is SEHNR and CDR2 is FQNEAQ (reference sequence). Trimming removed 9 bases at V and 5 bases at J, with 16 bases between. CDR3 protein: CASNYREGTEAFF. The CDR3 DNA is TGTGCCAGTAACTACAGGGAGGGGACTGAAGCTTTCTTT.

The V gene is TRBV2, the J gene TRBJ1-1; 9 nucleotides match TRBD1. J lost 5 bases, V lost 8 bases, and 9 bases had no gene match. The germline CDR1 and CDR2 sequences are SNHLY and FYNNEI. The CDR3 is 14 residues long. The CDR3 region is CASSRDRVDTEAFF. The CDR3, as DNA: TGTGCCAGCTCCCGGGACAGGGTCGATACTGAAGCTTTCTTT.

J is TRBJ2-5 and V is TRBV4-1, with TRBD1 matching over 9 bases. The length of the CDR3 is 14 residues. Germline CDR1 and CDR2: MGHRA and YSYEKL. V was pared by 3 bases and J by 4 bases, with 3 bases of the junction left unmatched. The CDR3 DNA follows: TGCGCCAGCAGCCATGGACAGGGGCTAGAGACCCAGTACTTC. Protein sequence: CASSHGQGLETQYF.

This chain uses TRBV7-2 with TRBJ1-2; TRBD1 matches at 11 bases. CDR3 size: 15 residues. CDR1 is SGHTA and CDR2 is FQGNSA in the germline V gene. Germline trimming cut 3 bases from V and 5 bases from J; bases unmatched to any gene: 5. Written as DNA, the CDR3 is TGTGCCAGCAGCTTCACCGGACAGGGGGCTTATGGCTACACCTTC. Translating it yields CASSFTGQGAYGYTF.

The chain employs TRBV7-2 and TRBJ1-2; D is unclear. CDR1 and CDR2 (germline): SGHTA, FQGNSA. Deletions cut 0 bases from V and 8 bases from J, with 13 bases between. The length of the CDR3 is 14 residues. The CDR3 is CASSLAAPPGGYTF. The CDR3 coding sequence is TGTGCCAGCAGCTTAGCGGCCCCCCCGGGGGGCTACACCTTC. Supplemented by reference TRBV7-2 and TRBJ1-2, the full variable domain reads GAGVSQSPSNKVTEKGKDVELRCDPISGHTALYWYRQSLGQGLEFLIYFQGNSAPDKSGLPSDRFSAERTGGSVSTLTIQRTQQEDSAVYLCASSLAAPPGGYTFGSGTRLTVV.

The chain uses TRBV24-1 and TRBJ2-1, with 7 nucleotides matching TRBD1. This CDR3 contains 13 residues. V lost 4 bases to trimming and J lost 7 bases; unmatched junction nucleotides: 3. Germline V gene lookup returns CDR1 KGHDR and CDR2 SFDVKD. CDR3 sequence reads: CATSETGWNEQFF. CDR3 DNA sequence: TGTGCCACCAGTGAGACAGGGTGGAATGAGCAGTTCTTC.

The gene calls are TRBV9 and TRBJ1-2, with no clear D. Trimming cost V 3 bases and J 2 bases, with 17 bases left between them. The CDR3 totals 16 residues. Germline assignment: CDR1 SGDLS and CDR2 YYNGEE. The CDR3 spells CASSGGEGSKNYGYTF. In DNA form, the CDR3 reads TGTGCCAGCAGCGGCGGGGAAGGCAGTAAAAACTATGGCTACACCTTC.

The genes are TRBV15 and TRBJ2-5; D is ambiguous. CDR3 length equals 15 residues. Between the trimmed V and J ends, which lost 0 bases and 7 bases, there was a span of 15 bases. The germline gives CDR1 LNHNV, CDR2 YYDKDF (reference sequence). The CDR3 coding sequence is TGTGCCACCAGCAGAGATTCCAAAACCCCCAGGACCCAGTACTTC. It codes for CATSRDSKTPRTQYF.

This rearrangement joins TRBV5-1 to TRBJ2-3, with D hard to call. Between the trimmed V and J ends, which lost 4 bases and 2 bases, there was a span of 17 bases. CDR1 SGHRS and CDR2 YFSETQ come from the germline V gene. CDR3 length: 16 amino acids. The CDR3 reads CASSVTDSLPTDTQYF. The CDR3 bases are TGCGCCAGCAGCGTCACTGACTCACTCCCCACAGATACGCAGTATTTT.